This T cell receptor beta chain is drawn from a study of blood T cell repertoires in COVID-19 (dated by TCRdb to the early 2020s). Turning to the overall study: The collaborator samples originated in the United States, Italy and Spain and spanned the acute and convalescent phases of COVID-19. The prospective study material was composed of cDNA or gDNA derived from T cells, B-cell-depleted T cells, or PBMCs. Subjects who had been exposed to COVID-19, were actively infected with it, or had recovered from it provided the deeply sampled blood TCRbeta repertoires that made up the dataset. The repertoires were made available in a free public database intended to serve as a resource for research on the immune response to SARS-CoV-2. The samples were drawn from the first 160 participants of the ongoing ImmuneRACE study and from 1,254 subjects provided by 6 global collaborators. Sample metadata almost always included a de-identified subject ID, COVID-19 status, age in years and sex. Where HLA class I and class II types were available, the types were taken from metadata supplied by the sample provider, not from assay-based typing.

TCRbeta CDR3 regions were amplified from genomic DNA by means of the immunoSEQ Assay, a bias-controlled multiplex PCR. Concerning the study's data processing: Nucleated cell counts per sample were estimated from amplification of reference gene primers within the assay. To quantify the absolute abundance of each unique TCRbeta CDR3 rearrangement, sequence reads were collapsed and filtered. For each sample, productive Simpson clonality was calculated by taking the square root of Simpson's diversity index across productive rearrangements. The source is immuneACCESS, and TCRdb retained only in-frame sequences with V and J called. Part of the clones is not carried over; for the studies checked, unresolved V genes explain less than half of this, and the remainder is unexplained. D and trimming come from the DNA, and the V and J calls and clone size come from that table. For this sample there are some 240,000 clones; about 83% appear just once. Approximately 1.5% of the sample is taken by the ten largest.

V has 2 bases trimmed and J has 5 bases trimmed; junction bases matching no gene number 5. The CDR3 holds 14 amino acids from the cysteine to the phenylalanine. Only the CDR3 DNA is retained, 42 bases long and in frame from the first base. CDR1 and CDR2 were assigned from the germline V gene as MRHNA and SNTAGT. Comment on this clone: Its cognate antigen has yet to be identified. The input lacks base qualities; no much larger clone sits a single base away.

Overall results and qualifications from the work: How much clinical and demographic metadata was included differed by source and by participant, and the metadata was provided uncurated.

Another Seattle source contributed samples from volunteer blood donors who had recovered from COVID-19. Whole blood was collected in K2EDTA tubes by collaborating institutions according to the institutions' own protocols. For TCRbeta analysis, collaborators shipped samples in one of three forms: frozen whole blood, isolated PBMCs, or DNA extracted from either of those sample types. This sequence originates from a middle-aged woman who had recovered from COVID-19. Sequenced sample: peripheral blood. The rearrangement joined TRBV6-4 to TRBJ1-2; 7 bases in between match TRBD1. For the CDR3, the sequence is CASSDGDSGYGYTF. The nucleotides are TGTGCCAGCAGTGACGGGGACAGCGGTTATGGCTACACCTTC.